These 21 T cell receptor beta chains came from one sample sequenced in a study of CD8 T cells in Susac syndrome. RNA in amounts of about 0.5 to 1 ug was reverse transcribed with random hexamers. MiXCR was run by TCRdb on the immunoSEQ multiplex PCR reads, yielding one entry per CDR3 protein. The repertoire holds under 250,000 distinct CDR3 sequences, with 94% as singletons. Sequencing was performed on CD4+ T cells from PBMCs. Source of these receptors: a human donor with Susac syndrome.

V is TRBV6-4 and J is TRBJ2-1, with 8 bases aligning to TRBD1. The germline CDR1 and CDR2 sequences are MRHNA and SNTAGT. V trimming: 4 bases; J trimming: 5 bases; junction bases outside the gene matches: 4. The CDR3 extends over 14 amino acids. The CDR3 region has the DNA TGTGCCAGCAGTGCTCAGGGGGCTGACAATGAGCAGTTCTTC. Protein sequence: CASSAQGADNEQFF.

The chain combines TRBV20-1 with TRBJ2-7; 9 nucleotides match TRBD2. Germline V lookup: CDR1 DFQATT, CDR2 SNEGSKA (reference sequence). V was clipped by 0 bases and J by 4 bases; unmatched bases: 4. The CDR3 has 14 residues. CDR3 residues: CSARDRTSVYEQYF. The CDR3 DNA follows: TGCAGTGCTAGAGACCGGACTAGCGTATACGAGCAGTACTTC.

This clonotype has only one observation. The chain links TRBV7-2 to TRBJ2-3; D uncertain. Germline CDR1 reads SGHTA; CDR2 reads FQGNSA. Trimming stripped 3 bases from V and 5 bases from J, with 12 bases between. This CDR3 comprises 14 residues. The CDR3 protein is CASSFGSSEDTQYF. CDR3 bases: TGTGCCAGCAGCTTCGGCTCCAGCGAAGATACGCAGTATTTT.

J is TRBJ1-5 and V is TRBV27; the match to TRBD1 covers 10 bases. This CDR3 comprises 17 residues. Germline V gives CDR1 MNHEY, CDR2 SMNVEV (reference sequence). J was trimmed by 2 bases and V by 1 base; bases with no gene match: 5. The CDR3: CASSLYPGTGGNQPQHF. CDR3 in DNA: TGTGCCAGCAGTTTATATCCCGGGACAGGGGGCAATCAGCCCCAGCATTTT.

This chain links TRBV20-1 with TRBJ2-5; possibly TRBD2 for D (7 bases). The germline V gene encodes CDR1 DFQATT and CDR2 SNEGSKA (reference sequence). Trimming cost V 6 bases and J 4 bases, with 18 bases left between them. This CDR3 has 14 amino acids. CDR3 DNA sequence: TGCAGTGCCAACAAAGGGGGGGTCGGAGAGACCCAGTACTTC. Translation: CSANKGGVGETQYF.

The chain links TRBV6-5 to TRBJ1-2; D might be TRBD1 (5 bases). The CDR3 runs to 11 residues. The V gene lost 5 bases and the J gene lost 5 bases, with 6 bases spanning the gap. Germline CDR1 reads MNHEY; CDR2 reads SVGAGI. CDR3 residues: CASSEGYGYTF. The CDR3 coding sequence is TGTGCCAGCAGTGAGGGGTATGGCTACACCTTC.

V and J are TRBV20-1 and TRBJ1-1, with D unresolved. This CDR3 has 14 residues. In germline, CDR1 is DFQATT, CDR2 SNEGSKA (reference sequence). Trimming stripped 3 bases from V and 6 bases from J, with 17 bases between. CDR3 in amino acids: CSARGRGSGAEAFF. The CDR3 DNA follows: TGCAGTGCTAGGGGCCGAGGTTCGGGTGCTGAAGCTTTCTTT.

This clonotype was detected once. The chain couples TRBV4-3 to TRBJ2-2; no definite D call. In germline, CDR1 is LGHNA, CDR2 YSLEER. Trimming shortened V by 0 bases and J by 0 bases, and 8 bases separated the two germline ends. The CDR3 runs 16 residues. The CDR3 sequence is CASSQDWRSNTGELFF. The CDR3 coding sequence is TGCGCCAGCAGCCAAGATTGGCGTTCGAACACCGGGGAGCTGTTTTTT.

The sample holds one count of this clonotype. The germline gene is not matched at one end of the junction; a read error may be the cause. The chain combines TRBV12-3 or TRBV12-4 with TRBJ1-1; D perhaps matches TRBD1 (6 bases). CDR3 length: 17 residues. The CDR3 protein is CASSPEGGAGMNTEVFF. In DNA, the CDR3 is TGTGCCAGCAGTCCCGAGGGGGGGGCGGGGATGAACACTGAAGTTTTCTTT.

Remarks on this clonotype: Because the CDR3 is missing its conserved closing phenylalanine or tryptophan, this is likely a read error. The J gene is TRBJ1-6, the V gene TRBV9; 7 nucleotides match TRBD1. V shed 4 bases, J shed 7 bases, and the junction held 8 bases outside the gene matches. Germline V gene data show CDR1 as SGDLS and CDR2 as YYNGEE. The CDR3 spans 15 residues. The CDR3 loop reads CASSRRGGGNSPLHC. The CDR3 region has the DNA TGTGCCAGCAGCCGGCGGGGAGGGGGCAATTCACCCCTCCACTGT.

The chain is built from TRBV5-4 and TRBJ1-2, with a weak D call TRBD1 (6 bases). The ends were cut back, 4 bases at V and 2 bases at J, with 15 bases in the middle. The CDR3 totals 15 residues. CDR1 is SGHNT, CDR2 YYREEE, per germline (reference sequence). CDR3 in DNA: TGTGCCAGCAGCGAGGGGGGTTCGGGCAACTATGGCTACACCTTC. This codes for CASSEGGSGNYGYTF.

The V and J genes are TRBV20-1 and TRBJ2-5; 10 nucleotides match TRBD1. The germline gives CDR1 DFQATT, CDR2 SNEGSKA (reference sequence). This CDR3 is 17 amino acids long. The trim removed 0 bases at V and 2 bases at J, leaving 9 bases unmatched. CDR3 bases: TGCAGTGCTAGAGATCAGTATAGACAGGGGGCACAAGAGACCCAGTACTTC. Translation gives CSARDQYRQGAQETQYF.

The chain couples TRBV30 to TRBJ2-7; D perhaps matches TRBD1 (5 bases). The CDR3 extends over 12 amino acids. The germline gives CDR1 GTSNPN, CDR2 SVGIG (reference sequence). CDR3 region: CASKGFLDEQYF. CDR3 DNA: TGTGCTTCGAAGGGGTTTCTGGACGAGCAGTACTTC.

The chain has TRBV19 and TRBJ2-4; 12 nucleotides line up with TRBD2. Germline trimming cut 1 base from V and 13 bases from J; bases unmatched to any gene: 8. Germline CDR1 and CDR2: LNHDA and SQIVND (reference sequence). The CDR3 covers 15 residues. This chain's CDR3 is CASSIATSGGPSQYF. CDR3 DNA: TGTGCCAGTAGTATAGCTACTAGCGGGGGGCCTTCCCAGTACTTC.

V and J are TRBV28 and TRBJ1-5, with D maybe TRBD1 (6 bases). Germline lookup yields CDR1 MDHEN and CDR2 SYDVKM. The V gene lost 11 bases and the J gene lost 7 bases, with 15 bases spanning the gap. The CDR3 extends over 12 amino acids. CDR3 bases: TGTGCCTCTGGGGGGGGCAGGCAGCCCCAGCATTTT. It is translated as CASGGGRQPQHF.

The chain recombines TRBV4-1 with TRBJ1-6; TRBD1 is a possible D gene (5 bases). The V and J ends lost 3 bases and 0 bases respectively, with 15 bases between them. The CDR3 sequence is 18 residues long. CDR1 and CDR2 (germline): MGHRA, YSYEKL. The CDR3 DNA follows: TGCGCCAGCAGCCAGGACCGGGACTCAGGCTCCTATAATTCACCCCTCCACTTT. Its protein product is CASSQDRDSGSYNSPLHF.

The rearrangement links TRBV20-1 to TRBJ1-6; D not resolved. V lost 3 bases and J lost 5, with 11 bases in between. From germline, CDR1 is DFQATT and CDR2 SNEGSKA (reference sequence). The CDR3 is made up of 14 amino acids. The DNA of the CDR3 is TGCAGTGCTAGGGTAATAGGAAATAATTCACCCCTCCACTTT. This translates into CSARVIGNNSPLHF.

This clonotype was observed a single time. V is TRBV7-8 and J is TRBJ1-1; D not resolved. The CDR3 length is 12 residues. Trimming took off 5 bases at V and 6 bases at J, with 10 bases between the two ends. CDR1 is SGHVS, CDR2 FQNEAQ, per germline. CDR3 nucleotides: TGTGCCAGCAGCATACACGGCTCTGAAGCTTTCTTT. Its protein product is CASSIHGSEAFF.

This chain links TRBV12-3 or TRBV12-4 with TRBJ1-4; D unresolved. Trimming took off 3 bases at V and 7 bases at J, with 15 bases between the two ends. This CDR3 spans 15 amino acids. CDR3 nucleotides: TGTGCCAGCAGTTTGAGTGGAGGGTTCGGTGAAAAACTGTTTTTT. As protein: CASSLSGGFGEKLFF.

The rearrangement links TRBV20-1 to TRBJ1-1; 8 nucleotides match TRBD1. Germline CDR1 DFQATT, CDR2 SNEGSKA (reference sequence). The CDR3 is made up of 15 amino acids. V lost 5 bases and J lost 0; bases outside the gene matches: 8. The CDR3 DNA reads TGCAGTGCTCTTGGACAGGGCGCCTTGAACACTGAAGCTTTCTTT. Translating gives CSALGQGALNTEAFF.

The V and J genes are TRBV6-5 and TRBJ2-2; D may be TRBD1 (5 bases). V lost 3 bases, J lost 0 bases, and 14 bases lay in between. The CDR3 is 17 residues long. Germline V gene data show CDR1 as MNHEY and CDR2 as SVGAGI. This CDR3 is CASSYYSTVANTGELFF. CDR3 in DNA: TGTGCCAGCAGTTATTATTCGACAGTGGCGAACACCGGGGAGCTGTTTTTT.